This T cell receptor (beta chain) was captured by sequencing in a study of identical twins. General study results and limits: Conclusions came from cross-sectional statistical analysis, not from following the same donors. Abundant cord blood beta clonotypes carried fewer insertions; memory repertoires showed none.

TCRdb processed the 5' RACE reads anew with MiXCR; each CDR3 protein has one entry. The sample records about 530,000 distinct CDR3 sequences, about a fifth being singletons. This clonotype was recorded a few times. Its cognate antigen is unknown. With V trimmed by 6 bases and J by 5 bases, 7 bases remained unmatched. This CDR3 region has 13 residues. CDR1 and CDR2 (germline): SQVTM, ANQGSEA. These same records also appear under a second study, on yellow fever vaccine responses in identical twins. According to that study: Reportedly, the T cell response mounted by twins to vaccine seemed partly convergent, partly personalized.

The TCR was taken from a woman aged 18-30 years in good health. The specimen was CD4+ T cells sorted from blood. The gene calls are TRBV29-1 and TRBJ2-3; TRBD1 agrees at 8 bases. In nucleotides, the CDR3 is TGCAGCGTAAGGGACAGGAGGGGAGATACGCAGTATTTT. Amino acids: CSVRDRRGDTQYF.